Listed below are T cell receptor beta chains from one sample, sequenced in a study of cytomegalovirus exposure and HLA in healthy donors. The protocol was immunoSEQ multiplex PCR, while the TCRdb copy is restricted to in-frame clones and leaves out a portion. The sample has fewer than 250,000 clones, roughly 81% seen once. Sequencing was done on a sample of PBMCs. All receptors derive from a woman aged 25 to 45 in good health and CMV-seropositive. Each CDR3 is given with its conserved first and last residue. D genes are given only for firm matches. Size is omitted from some rows. Given values are once, few, many or a class for expanded clones.

clone_size	d_call	v_call	j_call	cdr3_nt	cdr3_aa
-	-	TRBV18	TRBJ2-5	TGTGCCAGCTCACCCCGACAGGTTCAAGAGACCCAGTACTTC	CASSPRQVQETQYF
-	TRBD1	TRBV7-9	TRBJ2-7	TGTTCCAGCAGCTTTAGGCCCCCGACAGGGGGCTCCTACGAGCAGTACTTC	CSSSFRPPTGGSYEQYF
-	TRBD2	TRBV5-4	TRBJ2-1	TGTGCCAGCAGTAGGGAAGGCGGGAGAGGAGAGCAGTTCTTC	CASSREGGRGEQFF
-	TRBD2	TRBV18	TRBJ2-7	TGTGCCAGCTCACCCGGGAAGGGTCTAGCGGGAGGCCCCTCCTACGAGCAGTACTTC	CASSPGKGLAGGPSYEQYF
-	TRBD1	TRBV27	TRBJ2-1	TGTGCCAGCACCCGAGTCAGCGGGACAGGGGCAAATGAGCAGTTCTTC	CASTRVSGTGANEQFF
-	TRBD2	TRBV15	TRBJ2-3	TGTGCCACCAGCAGAGTCGGAGCGGGAGTGGAAGCTACGCAGTATTTT	CATSRVGAGVEATQYF
many	TRBD1	TRBV6-6	TRBJ1-1	TGTGCCAGCAGTTACGGGACAGGTTCCCCTGAAGCTTTCTTT	CASSYGTGSPEAFF
-	-	TRBV10-1	TRBJ2-3	TGCGCCAGCAGTGAGTCGGGGAGCGCAGATACGCAGTATTTT	CASSESGSADTQYF
few	TRBD2	TRBV15	TRBJ2-7	TGTGCCACCAGCAGAGAAGAGGTAGCGGGCTCCTACGAGCAGTACTTC	CATSREEVAGSYEQYF
-	-	TRBV5-1	TRBJ1-3	TGCGCCAGCAGGGGCGTTTATGGAAACACCATATATTTT	CASRGVYGNTIYF
few	-	TRBV27	TRBJ1-1	TGTGCCAGCAGTCTAGGGAGTCTCCCAGGAATTGTGTTCTTT	CASSLGSLPGIVFF
-	-	TRBV5-1	TRBJ2-5	TGCGCCAGCAGCTTGTCGCGGGGACAAGAGACCCAGTACTTC	CASSLSRGQETQYF
-	TRBD1	TRBV10-3	TRBJ2-5	TGTGCCATCAGTGAGTCAGTGGGACAGGGGGAGACCCAGTACTTC	CAISESVGQGETQYF
-	TRBD2	TRBV7-9	TRBJ2-1	TGTGCCAGCAGCTTCATGTCTGGGACTAGCGGGCCCTACAATGAGCAGTTCTTC	CASSFMSGTSGPYNEQFF
-	TRBD1	TRBV15	TRBJ1-4	TGTGCCACCGGCCGGGACAGAGCCGCAACTAATGAAAAACTGTTTTTT	CATGRDRAATNEKLFF
-	TRBD1	TRBV9	TRBJ1-2	TGTGCCAGCAGCCCCACCGGGACAGGGACCTATGGCTACACCTTC	CASSPTGTGTYGYTF
-	-	TRBV6-1	TRBJ1-1	TGTGCCAGCACCTTGGAGGGGATTGGCACTGAAGCTTTCTTT	CASTLEGIGTEAFF
-	TRBD1	TRBV6-5	TRBJ2-5	TGTGCCAGCAGCAGCGCAGGGGGCCCCTTAGAGACCCAGTACTTC	CASSSAGGPLETQYF
-	-	TRBV27	TRBJ1-1	TGTGCCAGCAGTTTATTGAGCAGCGCTGAAGCTTTCTTT	CASSLLSSAEAFF
-	-	TRBV2	TRBJ1-1	TGTGCCAGCAGTGAAAGCGGGGGGTGGGTAGCTTTCTTT	CASSESGGWVAFF
-	TRBD2	TRBV7-9	TRBJ2-7	TGTGCCAGCAGCCCTACCACTAGCGGGAGGGCCCTCGAGCAGTACTTC	CASSPTTSGRALEQYF
-	-	TRBV4-1	TRBJ1-4	TGCGCCAGCAGCCAAGACTTGCTGGACACCCTGGATGAAAAACTGTTTTTT	CASSQDLLDTLDEKLFF
-	-	TRBV4-2	TRBJ2-7	TGTGCCAGCAGGGATGCGGGGATGGGGGAGCAGTACTTC	CASRDAGMGEQYF
-	TRBD2	TRBV11-3	TRBJ2-1	TGTGCCAGCAGCATCGGGACTAGCGGTTCTGGAGAGCAGTTCTTC	CASSIGTSGSGEQFF
-	TRBD1	TRBV10-3	TRBJ2-7	TGTGCCATCAGTGAGTCGGGACAGATCCGCGAGCAGTACTTC	CAISESGQIREQYF
-	TRBD1	TRBV5-5	TRBJ2-4	TGTGCCAGCAGCTTGGGACAGGGGGAAAACATTCAGTACTTC	CASSLGQGENIQYF
once	TRBD1	TRBV6-1	TRBJ1-2	TGTGCCAGCAGTGTAGACAGGGCCACACTCTATGGCTACACCTTC	CASSVDRATLYGYTF
-	TRBD1	TRBV5-5	TRBJ2-2	TGTGCCAGCATACCAACGGGACAGGTGAACACCGGGGAGCTGTTTTTT	CASIPTGQVNTGELFF
-	TRBD2	TRBV6-1	TRBJ2-1	TGTGCCAGCAGAGGACTAGCGGGGACCTTCGATGAGCAGTTCTTC	CASRGLAGTFDEQFF
-	-	TRBV20-1	TRBJ2-1	TGCAGTGCCCTAACGCATAATGAGCAGTTCTTC	CSALTHNEQFF
-	-	TRBV27	TRBJ2-7	TGTGCCAGCAGGGCCGACTCCTACTACGAGCAGTACTTC	CASRADSYYEQYF
-	TRBD1	TRBV5-1	TRBJ1-2	TGCGCCAGCAGCGCCGGGACAGACTATGGCTACACCTTC	CASSAGTDYGYTF
-	-	TRBV20-1	TRBJ2-3	TGCAGTGCAGGGGTAACAGATACGCAGTATTTT	CSAGVTDTQYF
-	TRBD1	TRBV5-1	TRBJ1-2	TGCGCCAGCAGCCCCGACAGGGGAGGAGGCGGCTACACCTTC	CASSPDRGGGGYTF
-	TRBD1	TRBV5-1	TRBJ2-7	TGCGCCAGCAGCTTGGGGGACAGGGCATCCTACGAGCAGTACTTC	CASSLGDRASYEQYF
-	-	TRBV11-3	TRBJ2-2	TGTGCCAGCAGCGCTTCCGGGGGGCAAACCGGGGAGCTGTTTTTT	CASSASGGQTGELFF
-	TRBD2	TRBV2	TRBJ2-7	TGTGCCAGCAGTATAGCGGGAGGGCCCAACGAGCAGTACTTC	CASSIAGGPNEQYF
-	TRBD2	TRBV28	TRBJ2-7	TGTGCCAGCAGTTTACTGGGGCTAGCGGACTACGAGCAGTACTTC	CASSLLGLADYEQYF
-	-	TRBV5-4	TRBJ2-6	TGTGCCAGCAGCCCTGGGGGGTCAGGGGCCAACGTCCTGACTTTC	CASSPGGSGANVLTF
-	TRBD1	TRBV11-2	TRBJ1-3	TGTGCCAGCAGCTTTCAGGACAGGGAGGACACCATATATTTT	CASSFQDREDTIYF
once	TRBD2	TRBV6-1	TRBJ2-1	TGTGCCAGCAGTGGAGGGGCGCTGGGACTAGCGGACAACTACAATGAGCAGTTCTTC	CASSGGALGLADNYNEQFF
-	TRBD2	TRBV28	TRBJ2-7	TGTGCCAGCAGCCCCAGACTTAGGACTAGCGGGATATACGAGCAGTACTTC	CASSPRLRTSGIYEQYF
-	-	TRBV5-1	TRBJ2-5	TGCGCCAGCAGCCTGGGGGTGGGAGTCGGCCCTGAGACCCAGTACTTC	CASSLGVGVGPETQYF
-	TRBD2	TRBV7-9	TRBJ2-2	TGTGCCAGCAGCTTAGCCCTAGCGGGAGTAACCGGGGAGCTGTTTTTT	CASSLALAGVTGELFF
-	-	TRBV6-1	TRBJ2-7	TGTGCCAGCAGTAATCCAGGTTCTGGCGAGCAGTACTTC	CASSNPGSGEQYF
-	-	TRBV28	TRBJ1-1	TGTGCCAGCACCCTGTCAGGCTCCACTGAAGCTTTCTTT	CASTLSGSTEAFF
once	-	TRBV6-9	TRBJ2-3	TGTGCCAGCAGTTATGGACAGCCTACTAGCACAGATACGCAGTATTTT	CASSYGQPTSTDTQYF
-	-	TRBV5-1	TRBJ2-7	TGCGCCAGCAGCGACGACCTAGAGTACGAGCAGTACTTC	CASSDDLEYEQYF
-	-	TRBV19	TRBJ1-1	TGTGCCAGTAGTACACGTTCCCTGAGGACTGAAGCTTTCTTT	CASSTRSLRTEAFF
few	-	TRBV11-2	TRBJ2-7	TGTGCCAGCAGTCTGAACGAGCAGTACTTC	CASSLNEQYF
-	-	TRBV27	TRBJ2-5	TGTGCCAGCGCGCGATCTAGCGCCCAAGAGACCCAGTACTTC	CASARSSAQETQYF
-	-	TRBV28	TRBJ1-4	TGTGCCAGCAGCCCCAGGGAGGCAGGAAAGGAAAAACTGTTTTTT	CASSPREAGKEKLFF
few	-	TRBV10-3	TRBJ2-7	TGTGCCATCAGTGAAGGTGGGCTTAGCTCCTACGAGCAGTACTTC	CAISEGGLSSYEQYF
-	-	TRBV11-2	TRBJ2-5	TGTGCCAGCAGCCCTTCGTTAGAGACCCAGTACTTC	CASSPSLETQYF